These 10 T cell receptor beta chains originate from one sample sequenced in a study of T cell clonality in common variable immunodeficiency. Sequencing was performed with immunoSEQ multiplex PCR; in TCRdb, only in-frame clones are kept and a portion is missing. This table holds about 52,000 clones with no singletons; the top ten claim around 1.8%. The sequenced material came from peripheral blood mononuclear cells. These receptors were taken from a person aged 18 to 75 in good health.

Of note for this clone: The observed sequence ends 3 residues before the CDR3 terminus, with the missing tail filled in from the germline J gene. The V and J genes are TRBV7-2 and TRBJ1-1, with a weak D call TRBD1 (5 bases). Germline assignment: CDR1 SGHTA and CDR2 FQGNSA. The CDR3 contains 15 residues. Incomplete CDR3 DNA: TGTGCCAGCAGCCCCCCCCGACAGATTAACTATGGC. Its translation: CASSPPRQINYG. The CDR3 in full is CASSPPRQINYGAFF.

The chain's CDR3 is CASSPGQVYNDYTF. The covered CDR3 bases are TGTGCCAGTAGTCCAGGACAGGTCTACAATGAC. The J gene is TRBJ1-2, the V gene TRBV19; 7 nucleotides agree with TRBD1. The DNA ends 3 residues before the CDR3 does, and the rest of the CDR3 is filled in from the germline J gene. The CDR3 length is 14 residues. Germline lookup yields CDR1 LNHDA and CDR2 SQIVND (reference sequence).

This clone was counted ten times or more. From the germline J gene comes the end of the CDR3, since the read stops 3 residues before it. The chain has TRBV29-1 and TRBJ1-2; 12 nucleotides match TRBD1. The CDR3 spans 13 residues. J was trimmed by 6 bases and V by 4 bases; bases with no gene match: 3. In germline, CDR1 is SQVTM, CDR2 ANQGSEA. CDR3 DNA (partial): TGCAGCGTTGCGGGACAGGGGGCGGATGGC. As protein: CSVAGQGADG. The full CDR3 is CSVAGQGADGYTF.

Of note for this clone: The read terminates 3 residues ahead of where the CDR3 ends, so the germline J gene completes it. The chain is built from TRBV19 and TRBJ1-1, with 7 bases matching TRBD1. V trimming: 6 bases; J trimming: 7 bases; junction bases outside the gene matches: 5. The germline gives CDR1 LNHDA, CDR2 SQIVND (reference sequence). This CDR3 region has 12 residues. The sequenced part of the CDR3 DNA is TGTGCCAGTAGCCTTACAGGGGATGAA. Protein product: CASSLTGDE. The CDR3 as a whole reads CASSLTGDEAFF.

This clone was counted many times. The CDR3 is cut off 3 residues early in the read; its end comes from the germline J gene. This chain uses TRBV18 with TRBJ1-5; TRBD1 matches at 9 bases. There are 14 residues in the CDR3. Germline V CDR1 and CDR2: KGHSH, LQKENI. Germline trimming cut 3 bases from V and 5 bases from J; bases unmatched to any gene: 2. The part of the CDR3 DNA that was read is TGTGCCAGCTCACCGCGACAGGGGGATCAGCCC. Protein product: CASSPRQGDQP. The CDR3, in full, reads CASSPRQGDQPQHF.

This clone was picked up many times. The read halts 3 residues ahead of the CDR3 end, with the missing end drawn from the germline J gene. The V and J genes are TRBV6-2 or TRBV6-3 and TRBJ2-5; D possibly matches TRBD1 or TRBD2 (5 bases each). V was trimmed by 9 bases and J by 3 bases, leaving 17 bases between them. Germline V CDR1 and CDR2: MNHEY, SVGEGT. This CDR3 contains 14 residues. The DNA read from the CDR3 is TGTGCCAGATCGTACGAGAGGGGAAAAGAGACC. Its protein product is CARSYERGKET. The whole CDR3 sequence is CARSYERGKETQYF.

This clone was detected a few times. The sequence runs out 3 residues before the end of the CDR3; the remainder is reconstructed from the germline J gene. The chain uses TRBV19 and TRBJ1-2; 12 nucleotides align to TRBD1. The germline V gene encodes CDR1 LNHDA and CDR2 SQIVND (reference sequence). The CDR3 sequence is 15 residues long. The part of the CDR3 DNA that was read is TGTGCCAGTAGTGCTCCGGGACAGGGGGCTTACGAC. It is translated as CASSAPGQGAYD. The CDR3 in its entirety is CASSAPGQGAYDYTF.

This clone was counted ten times or more. The CDR3 here is CASSSLGGQNEQFF. The sequenced CDR3 bases are TGCGCCAGCAGCTCCCTGGGGGGTCAAAATGAG. This chain links TRBV5-1 with TRBJ2-1; the D gene is possibly TRBD2 (6 bases). The read ends 3 residues before the CDR3 terminus; that terminus is restored from the germline J gene. The V end was cut by 3 bases, the J end by 7 bases, with 14 bases between. The germline V gene encodes CDR1 SGHRS and CDR2 YFSETQ. The CDR3 is 14 residues long.

This clone was observed at least ten times. The CDR3 is cut off 3 residues early in the read; its end comes from the germline J gene. This rearrangement joins TRBV2 to TRBJ2-1; D is possibly TRBD1 (5 bases). The V and J ends lost 4 bases and 3 bases respectively, with 7 bases between them. From germline, CDR1 is SNHLY and CDR2 FYNNEI. The CDR3 covers 13 residues. CDR3 bases read: TGTGCCAGCAGTGGACAGAGCTACAATGAG. Translated, it gives CASSGQSYNE. The whole CDR3 sequence is CASSGQSYNEQFF.

This clone came up many times. Coverage ceases 3 residues before the CDR3 finishes, and the germline J gene fills in the end. The chain has TRBV18 and TRBJ2-5; possible D gene TRBD2, 6 bases. V was clipped by 3 bases and J by 1 base, with 9 bases between them. Germline V gene sequence: CDR1 KGHSH, CDR2 LQKENI. This CDR3 region has 14 residues. CDR3 amino acids: CASSPLRGQETQYF. The CDR3 bases that were read are TGTGCCAGCTCACCGCTGCGGGGCCAAGAGACC. The variable domain in full, with the rest retrieved from reference TRBV18 and TRBJ2-5, is NAGVMQNPRHLVRRRGQEARLRCSPMKGHSHVYWYRQLPEEGLKFMVYLQKENIIDESGMPKERFSAEFPKEGPSILRIQQVVRGDSAAYFCASSPLRGQETQYFGPGTRLLVL.